The T cell receptor (beta chain) described here comes from a study of cytomegalovirus exposure and HLA in healthy donors. J lost 3 bases, V lost 5 bases, and 4 bases had no gene match. The CDR3 sequence is 16 residues long. Germline loops: CDR1 SGHTA, CDR2 FQGNSA. Data came from immunoSEQ multiplex PCR; TCRdb stores just in-frame clones and leaves some out. The table shows 65,000 to 85,000 clones, with 85% to 95% occurring only once. The sequence derives from a young woman in good health and CMV-seronegative. Source material: PBMCs. The chain employs TRBV7-2 and TRBJ2-7; 16 nucleotides match TRBD2. DNA for the CDR3: TGTGCCAGCAGCCTCGGGACTAGCGGGAGGGGCTACGAGCAGTACTTC. Its protein is CASSLGTSGRGYEQYF.